This TCR beta chain came from a study of OX40 agonist ivuxolimab in advanced cancers. Across the whole study: Hepatocellular carcinoma, melanoma, renal cell or head and neck cancer occurred in dose-escalation patients.

About this clone: Antigen specificity is unknown. The germline gene is not matched at one end of the junction; a read error may be the cause.

The study's findings and limits: Both blood CD4+ and CD8+ T cells showed clonal growth by week 6 at 0.1 to 3.0 mg/kg.

Profiling relied on immunoSEQ multiplex PCR, and the TCRdb table lists in-frame clones only, not all of them. The profile shows almost 35,000 clones, more than 60% of them singletons. This CDR3 is 14 amino acids long. Per the germline V gene, CDR1 is MNHEY and CDR2 is SMNVEV (reference sequence). This rearrangement joins TRBV27 to TRBJ2-2; D gene uncertain. This TCR was sampled from an adult with an advanced solid tumor such as melanoma, head and neck, liver or kidney cancer. The specimen was CD4+ or CD8+ T cells sorted from blood, collected in a trial of the OX40 agonist ivuxolimab. CDR3 sequence (DNA): TGTGCCAGCAGTTTACGGCCAAACAGCGGGGAGCTGTTTTTT. Translated: CASSLRPNSGELFF.